This TCR beta chain came from a study of cytomegalovirus exposure and HLA in healthy donors. This clone was found many times. Its antigen is as yet unknown. Use of 60 Vbeta and 13 Jbeta primers characterized the PCR. Assay: immunoSEQ multiplex PCR; the TCRdb copy retains only in-frame clones and omits some. The sample lists 110,000 to 150,000 clones; more than 9.5% were seen once. Regarding the study as a whole: The authors enumerated over 150 TCR beta chains as linked to cytomegalovirus.

The TCR originated in a man between 45 and 60 years old in good health and CMV-seronegative. Sequencing was carried out using PBMCs.

The CDR3 loop is CASSADPGSTDTQYF. The CDR3, as DNA: TGTGCCAGCAGTGCCGACCCAGGAAGCACAGATACGCAGTATTTT. The genes are TRBV6-4 and TRBJ2-3; D ambiguous. Per germline, CDR1 MRHNA and CDR2 SNTAGT. The CDR3 contains 15 residues. The germline V and J ends were trimmed by 4 bases and 0 bases, with 11 bases remaining between them.